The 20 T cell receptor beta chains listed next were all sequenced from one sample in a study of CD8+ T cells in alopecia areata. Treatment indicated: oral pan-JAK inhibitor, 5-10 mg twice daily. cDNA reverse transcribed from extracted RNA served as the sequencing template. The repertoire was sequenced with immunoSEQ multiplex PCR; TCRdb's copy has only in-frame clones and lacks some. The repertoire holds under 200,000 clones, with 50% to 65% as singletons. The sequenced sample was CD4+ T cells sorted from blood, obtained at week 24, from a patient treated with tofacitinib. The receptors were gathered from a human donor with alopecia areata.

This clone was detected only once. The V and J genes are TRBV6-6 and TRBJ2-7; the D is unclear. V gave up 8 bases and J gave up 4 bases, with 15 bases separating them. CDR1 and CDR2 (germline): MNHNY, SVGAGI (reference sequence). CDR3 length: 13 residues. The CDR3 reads CASGKATEYEQYF. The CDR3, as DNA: TGTGCCAGCGGGAAAGCTACAGAGTACGAGCAGTACTTC.

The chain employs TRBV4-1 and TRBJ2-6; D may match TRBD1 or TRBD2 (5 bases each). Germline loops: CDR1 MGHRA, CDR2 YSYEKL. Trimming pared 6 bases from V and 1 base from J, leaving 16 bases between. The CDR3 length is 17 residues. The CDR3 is CASSQGPSLSGANVLTF. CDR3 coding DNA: TGCGCCAGCAGTCAGGGACCCAGCCTTTCTGGGGCCAACGTCCTGACTTTC.

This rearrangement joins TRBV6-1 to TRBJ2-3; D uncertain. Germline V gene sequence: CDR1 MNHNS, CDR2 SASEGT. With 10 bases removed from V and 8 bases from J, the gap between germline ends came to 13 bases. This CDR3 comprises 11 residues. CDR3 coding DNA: TGTGCCACCGCTGAAGTGGGTACGCAGTATTTT. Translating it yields CATAEVGTQYF.

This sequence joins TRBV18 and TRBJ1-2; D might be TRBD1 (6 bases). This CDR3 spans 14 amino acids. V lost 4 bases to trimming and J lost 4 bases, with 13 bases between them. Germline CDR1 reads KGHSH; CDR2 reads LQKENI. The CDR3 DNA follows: TGTGCCAGCTCACTGGGGGCGAACTTCTATGGCTACACCTTC. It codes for CASSLGANFYGYTF.

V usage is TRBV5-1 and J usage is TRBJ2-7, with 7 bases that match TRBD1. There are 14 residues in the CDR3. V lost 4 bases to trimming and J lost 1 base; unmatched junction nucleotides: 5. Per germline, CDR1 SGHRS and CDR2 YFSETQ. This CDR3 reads CASSPTTGSYEQYF. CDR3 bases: TGCGCCAGCAGCCCCACGACAGGGTCCTACGAGCAGTACTTC. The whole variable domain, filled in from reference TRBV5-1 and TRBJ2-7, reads KAGVTQTPRYLIKTRGQQVTLSCSPISGHRSVSWYQQTPGQGLQFLFEYFSETQRNKGNFPGRFSGRQFSNSRSEMNVSTLELGDSALYLCASSPTTGSYEQYFGPGTRLTVT.

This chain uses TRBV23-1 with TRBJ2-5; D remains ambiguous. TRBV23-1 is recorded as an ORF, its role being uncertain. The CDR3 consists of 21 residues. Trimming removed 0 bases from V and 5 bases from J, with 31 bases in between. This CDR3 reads CASSQSGDGGSRQSNGETQYF. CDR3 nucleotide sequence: TGCGCCAGCAGTCAATCCGGAGACGGCGGAAGCCGACAAAGTAACGGGGAGACCCAGTACTTC.

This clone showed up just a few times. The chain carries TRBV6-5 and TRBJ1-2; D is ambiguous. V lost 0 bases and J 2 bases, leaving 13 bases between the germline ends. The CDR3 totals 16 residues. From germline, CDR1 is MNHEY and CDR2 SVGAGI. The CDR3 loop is CASSYSTLGSNYGYTF. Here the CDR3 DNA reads TGTGCCAGCAGTTACTCGACCCTCGGTTCAAACTATGGCTACACCTTC.

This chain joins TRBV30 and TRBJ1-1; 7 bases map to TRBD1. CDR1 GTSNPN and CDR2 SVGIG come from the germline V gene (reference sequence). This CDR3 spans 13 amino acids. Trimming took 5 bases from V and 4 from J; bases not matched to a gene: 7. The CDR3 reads CAWDTQGITEAFF. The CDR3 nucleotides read TGTGCCTGGGACACACAGGGGATCACTGAAGCTTTCTTT.

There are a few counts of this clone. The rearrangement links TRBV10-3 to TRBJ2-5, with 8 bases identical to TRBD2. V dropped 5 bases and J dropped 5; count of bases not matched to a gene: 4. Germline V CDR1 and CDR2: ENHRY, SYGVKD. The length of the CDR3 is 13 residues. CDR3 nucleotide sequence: TGTGCCATCAGTCCCCCGGGGGGGGAGACCCAGTACTTC. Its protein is CAISPPGGETQYF.

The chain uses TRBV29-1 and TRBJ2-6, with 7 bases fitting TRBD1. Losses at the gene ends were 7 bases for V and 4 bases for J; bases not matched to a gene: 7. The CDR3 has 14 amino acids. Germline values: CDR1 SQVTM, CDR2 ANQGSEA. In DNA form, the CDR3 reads TGCAGCGCCATACAGGGGTCGGGGGCCAACGTCCTGACTTTC. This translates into CSAIQGSGANVLTF.

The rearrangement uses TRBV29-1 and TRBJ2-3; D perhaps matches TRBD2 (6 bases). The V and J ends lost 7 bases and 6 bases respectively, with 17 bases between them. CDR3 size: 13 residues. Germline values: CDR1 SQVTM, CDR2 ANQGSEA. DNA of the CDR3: TGCAGCGCCGAATCGGAGGGGTCGGATACGCAGTATTTT. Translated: CSAESEGSDTQYF.

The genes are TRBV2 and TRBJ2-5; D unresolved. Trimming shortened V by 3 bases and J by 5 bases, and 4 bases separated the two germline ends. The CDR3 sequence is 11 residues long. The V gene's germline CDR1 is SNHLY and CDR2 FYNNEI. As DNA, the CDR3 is TGTGCCAGCAGTGACTGGGAGACCCAGTACTTC. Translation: CASSDWETQYF. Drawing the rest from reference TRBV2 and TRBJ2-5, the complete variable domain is EPEVTQTPSHQVTQMGQEVILRCVPISNHLYFYWYRQILGQKVEFLVSFYNNEISEKSEIFDDQFSVERPDGSNFTLKIRSTKLEDSAMYFCASSDWETQYFGPGTRLLVL.

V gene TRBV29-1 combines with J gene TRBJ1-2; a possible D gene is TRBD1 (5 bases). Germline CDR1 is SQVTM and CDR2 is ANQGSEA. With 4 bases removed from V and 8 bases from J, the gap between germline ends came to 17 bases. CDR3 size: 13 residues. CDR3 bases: TGCAGCGTTGTAACCAGGGAGGGCTCCGGCTACACCTTC. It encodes CSVVTREGSGYTF. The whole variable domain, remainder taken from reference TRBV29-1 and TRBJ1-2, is SAVISQKPSRDICQRGTSLTIQCQVDSQVTMMFWYRQQPGQSLTLIATANQGSEATYESGFVIDKFPISRPNLTFSTLTVSNMSPEDSSIYLCSVVTREGSGYTFGSGTRLTVV.

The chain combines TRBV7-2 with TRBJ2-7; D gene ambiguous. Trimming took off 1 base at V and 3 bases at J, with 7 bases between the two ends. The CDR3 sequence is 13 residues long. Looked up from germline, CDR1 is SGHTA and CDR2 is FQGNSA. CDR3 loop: CASSLESNYEQYF. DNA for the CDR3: TGTGCCAGCAGCTTAGAGTCCAACTACGAGCAGTACTTC.

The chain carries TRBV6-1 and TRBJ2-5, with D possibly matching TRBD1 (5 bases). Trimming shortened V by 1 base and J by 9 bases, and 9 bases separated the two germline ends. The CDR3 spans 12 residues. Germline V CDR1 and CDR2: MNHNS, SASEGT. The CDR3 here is CASSEDQGSQYF. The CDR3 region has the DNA TGTGCCAGCAGTGAAGATCAGGGATCCCAGTACTTC.

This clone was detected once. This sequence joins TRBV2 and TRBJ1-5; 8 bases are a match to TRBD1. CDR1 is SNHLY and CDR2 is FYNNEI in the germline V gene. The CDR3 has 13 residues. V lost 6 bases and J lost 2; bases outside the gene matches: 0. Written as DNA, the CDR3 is TGTGCCAGCAGGGACAGGGGCAATCAGCCCCAGCATTTT. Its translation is CASRDRGNQPQHF.

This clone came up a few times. The CDR3 nucleotides are TGCGCCAGCAGCCAAGAAGGTCAAATAGGGGGGGGACAGTTCTTC. It is translated as CASSQEGQIGGGQFF. The chain is built from TRBV4-1 and TRBJ2-1; TRBD2 might be the D (7 bases). CDR1 MGHRA and CDR2 YSYEKL come from the germline V gene. V lost 0 bases to trimming and J lost 13 bases, with 19 bases between them. CDR3 size: 15 residues.

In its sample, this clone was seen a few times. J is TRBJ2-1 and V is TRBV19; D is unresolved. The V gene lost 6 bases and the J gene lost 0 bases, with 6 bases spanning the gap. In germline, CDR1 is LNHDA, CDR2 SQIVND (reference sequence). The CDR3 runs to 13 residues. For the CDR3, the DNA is TGTGCCAGTAGCCAGGCCTCCTACAATGAGCAGTTCTTC. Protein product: CASSQASYNEQFF. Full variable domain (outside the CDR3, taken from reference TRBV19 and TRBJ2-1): DGGITQSPKYLFRKEGQNVTLSCEQNLNHDAMYWYRQDPGQGLRLIYYSQIVNDFQKGDIAEGYSVSREKKESFPLTVTSAQKNPTAFYLCASSQASYNEQFFGPGTRLTVL.

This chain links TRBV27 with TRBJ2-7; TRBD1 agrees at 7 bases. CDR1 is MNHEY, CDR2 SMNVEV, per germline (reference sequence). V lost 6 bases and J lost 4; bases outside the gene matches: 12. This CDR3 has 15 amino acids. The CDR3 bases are TGTGCCAGCAGACTAAAAAACAGGGGTGGATACGAGCAGTACTTC. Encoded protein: CASRLKNRGGYEQYF.

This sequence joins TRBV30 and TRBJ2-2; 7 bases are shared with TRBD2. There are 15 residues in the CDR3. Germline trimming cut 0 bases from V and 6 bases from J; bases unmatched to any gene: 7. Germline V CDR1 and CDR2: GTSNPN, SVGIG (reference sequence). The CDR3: CAWSVRFLAAGELFF. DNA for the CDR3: TGTGCCTGGAGTGTACGCTTCCTAGCGGCCGGGGAGCTGTTTTTT.